These 6 T cell receptor beta chains were sequenced from one sample in a study of PD-1 blockade in classical Hodgkin lymphoma. Relapse was seen in all patients after autologous stem cell transplantation, and brentuximab vedotin exposure was variable. Sequencing was performed with immunoSEQ multiplex PCR; in TCRdb, only in-frame clones are kept and a portion is missing. Of approximately 150,000 clones detected, about 81% appear once; the ten largest clones hold about 9.2%. This material consisted of peripheral blood mononuclear cells (PBMCs), taken before the second cycle of nivolumab. These receptors came from a human donor with classical Hodgkin lymphoma.

The rearrangement links TRBV11-3 to TRBJ2-3; TRBD2 agrees at 9 bases. J was trimmed by 4 bases and V by 5 bases; bases with no gene match: 7. Germline V lookup: CDR1 SGHNT, CDR2 YENEEA. This CDR3 has 15 residues. The CDR3 sequence is CASSLSGRSADTQYF. As DNA, the CDR3 is TGTGCCAGCAGCCTGAGCGGGAGGTCGGCAGATACGCAGTATTTT.

V usage is TRBV10-3 and J usage is TRBJ1-1; 7 positions match TRBD1. With V trimmed by 2 bases and J by 4 bases, 4 bases remained unmatched. Germline CDR1 and CDR2: ENHRY and SYGVKD. CDR3 length equals 14 residues. The CDR3 protein is CAISEAGGITEAFF. DNA of the CDR3: TGTGCCATCAGTGAGGCAGGGGGGATCACTGAAGCTTTCTTT.

About this clone: This sample also contains other DNA sequences that code for the same CDR3. The chain has TRBV5-1 and TRBJ2-5; TRBD1 is a possible D gene (5 bases). Germline CDR1 reads SGHRS; CDR2 reads YFSETQ. This CDR3 contains 13 residues. Trimming shortened V by 2 bases and J by 5 bases, and 10 bases separated the two germline ends. This CDR3 is CASSFAGPETQYF. Here the CDR3 DNA reads TGCGCCAGCAGCTTCGCAGGGCCGGAGACCCAGTACTTC.

The chain recombines TRBV12-1 with TRBJ1-5. TRBV12-1 is reported as a pseudogene. The CDR3 is made up of 17 amino acids. Written as DNA, the CDR3 is TGTGCCAGCAGCTTTACTACGGAATTATATAGCAATCAGCCCCAGCATTTT. This codes for CASSFTTELYSNQPQHF.

V usage is TRBV6-5 and J usage is TRBJ2-3; 7 nucleotides agree with TRBD2. V dropped 5 bases and J dropped 9; count of bases not matched to a gene: 8. The V gene's germline CDR1 is MNHEY and CDR2 SVGAGI. CDR3 length equals 13 residues. In DNA, the CDR3 is TGTGCCAGCAGTATCTGGCGGGAGAGAACGCAGTATTTT. It specifies CASSIWRERTQYF.

CDR3 nucleotides: TGTGCCAGCAGCTCCCCCTTTACAGGGGACCAGTACTTC. This encodes CASSSPFTGDQYF. The chain employs TRBV5-5 and TRBJ2-5; 7 positions agree with TRBD1. Germline assignment: CDR1 SGHKS and CDR2 YYEKEE (reference sequence). The CDR3 length is 13 residues. J lost 10 bases, V lost 3 bases, and 9 bases had no gene match.